The sequence of this T cell receptor beta chain was determined in a study of blood T cell repertoires in COVID-19. V was cut by 3 bases and J by 8 bases, with 10 bases left in between. CDR3 size: 12 residues. Germline V gives CDR1 SEHNR, CDR2 FQNEAQ (reference sequence). Assay: immunoSEQ multiplex PCR; the TCRdb copy retains only in-frame clones and omits some. The profile shows roughly 42,000 clones, around 77% of them singletons. The chain uses TRBV7-9 and TRBJ1-2, with a weak D call TRBD1 (5 bases). The clonotype originates from a woman of 80 years or more with acute or convalescent COVID-19. Sequencing was done on a sample of peripheral blood. This CDR3 reads CASSFERGGYTF. In nucleotides, the CDR3 is TGTGCCAGCAGCTTCGAAAGGGGAGGCTACACCTTC.